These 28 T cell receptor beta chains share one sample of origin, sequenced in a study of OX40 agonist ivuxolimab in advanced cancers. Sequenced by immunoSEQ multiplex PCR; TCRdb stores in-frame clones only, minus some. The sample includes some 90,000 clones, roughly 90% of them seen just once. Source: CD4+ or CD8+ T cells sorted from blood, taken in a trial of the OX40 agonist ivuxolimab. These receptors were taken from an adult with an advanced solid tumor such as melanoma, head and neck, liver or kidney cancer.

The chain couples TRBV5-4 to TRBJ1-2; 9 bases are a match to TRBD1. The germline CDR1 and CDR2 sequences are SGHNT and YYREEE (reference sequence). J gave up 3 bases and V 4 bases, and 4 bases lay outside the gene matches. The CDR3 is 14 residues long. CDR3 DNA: TGTGCCAGCAGCGCGGGACAGGGATACTATGGCTACACCTTC. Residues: CASSAGQGYYGYTF.

The CDR3 spells CAISGSQETQYF. CDR3 coding DNA: TGTGCCATCAGTGGCAGCCAAGAGACCCAGTACTTC. V and J are TRBV10-3 and TRBJ2-5; D unclear. The CDR3 is 12 amino acids. The germline gives CDR1 ENHRY, CDR2 SYGVKD. The V end was cut by 4 bases, the J end by 1 base, with 4 bases between.

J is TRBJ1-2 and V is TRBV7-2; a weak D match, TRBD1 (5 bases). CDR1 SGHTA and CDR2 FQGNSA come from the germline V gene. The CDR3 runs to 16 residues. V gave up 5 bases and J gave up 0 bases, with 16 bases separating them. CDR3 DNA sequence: TGTGCCAGCAGCCCCCGGAGAGGGGTAACTAACTATGGCTACACCTTC. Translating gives CASSPRRGVTNYGYTF.

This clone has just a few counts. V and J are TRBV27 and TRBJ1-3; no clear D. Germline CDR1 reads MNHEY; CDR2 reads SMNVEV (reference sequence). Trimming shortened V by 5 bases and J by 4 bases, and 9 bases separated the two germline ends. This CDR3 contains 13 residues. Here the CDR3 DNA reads TGTGCCAGCAGTCCCCTCGCCGGAAACACCATATATTTT. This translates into CASSPLAGNTIYF.

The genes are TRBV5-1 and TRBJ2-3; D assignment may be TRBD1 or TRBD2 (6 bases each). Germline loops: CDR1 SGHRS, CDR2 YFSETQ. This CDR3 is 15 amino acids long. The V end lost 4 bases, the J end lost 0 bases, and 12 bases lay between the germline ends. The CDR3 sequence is CASSTTGRSTDTQYF. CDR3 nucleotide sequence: TGCGCCAGCAGCACCACAGGGAGGAGCACAGATACGCAGTATTTT.

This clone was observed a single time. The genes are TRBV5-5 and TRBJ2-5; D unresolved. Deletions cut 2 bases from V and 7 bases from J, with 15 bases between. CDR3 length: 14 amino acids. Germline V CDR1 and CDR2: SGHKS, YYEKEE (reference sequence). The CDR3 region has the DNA TGTGCCAGCAGCTTCGTTGGGTCAGATAGGACCCAGTACTTC. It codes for CASSFVGSDRTQYF.

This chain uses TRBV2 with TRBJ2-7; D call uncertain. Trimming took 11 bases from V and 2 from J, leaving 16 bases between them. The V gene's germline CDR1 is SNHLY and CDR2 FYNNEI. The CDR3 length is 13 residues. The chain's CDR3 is CAGRRAEPYEQYF. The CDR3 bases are TGTGCCGGACGCCGGGCCGAACCCTACGAGCAGTACTTC. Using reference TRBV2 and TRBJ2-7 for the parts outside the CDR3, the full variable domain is EPEVTQTPSHQVTQMGQEVILRCVPISNHLYFYWYRQILGQKVEFLVSFYNNEISEKSEIFDDQFSVERPDGSNFTLKIRSTKLEDSAMYFCAGRRAEPYEQYFGPGTRLTVT.

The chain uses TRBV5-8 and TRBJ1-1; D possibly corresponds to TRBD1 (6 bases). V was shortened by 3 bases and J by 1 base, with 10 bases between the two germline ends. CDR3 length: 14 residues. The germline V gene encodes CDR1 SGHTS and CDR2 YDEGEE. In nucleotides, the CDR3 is TGTGCCAGCAGCTACCTACAGGGGAACACTGAAGCTTTCTTT. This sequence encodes CASSYLQGNTEAFF.

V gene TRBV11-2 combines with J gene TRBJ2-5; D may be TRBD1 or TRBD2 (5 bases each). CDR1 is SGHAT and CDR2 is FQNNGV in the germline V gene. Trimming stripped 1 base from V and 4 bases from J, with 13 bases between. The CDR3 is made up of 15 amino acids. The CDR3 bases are TGTGCCAGCAGCTTAGCTGTTGGGGGTAGAGAGACCCAGTACTTC. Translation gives CASSLAVGGRETQYF.

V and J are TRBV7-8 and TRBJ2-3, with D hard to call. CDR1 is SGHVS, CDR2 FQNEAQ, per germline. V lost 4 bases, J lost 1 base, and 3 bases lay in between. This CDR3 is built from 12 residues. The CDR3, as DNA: TGTGCCAGCAGCTCACGCACAGATACGCAGTATTTT. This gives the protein CASSSRTDTQYF. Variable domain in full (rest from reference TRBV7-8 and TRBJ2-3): GAGVSQSPRYKVAKRGQDVALRCDPISGHVSLFWYQQALGQGPEFLTYFQNEAQLDKSGLPSDRFFAERPEGSVSTLKIQRTQQEDSAVYLCASSSRTDTQYFGPGTRLTVL.

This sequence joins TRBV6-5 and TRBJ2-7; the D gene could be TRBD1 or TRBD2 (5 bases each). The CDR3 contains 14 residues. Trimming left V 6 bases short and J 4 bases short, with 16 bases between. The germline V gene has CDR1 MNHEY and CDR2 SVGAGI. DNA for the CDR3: TGTGCCAGCAGCAAGACCGGGACCCAATACGAGCAGTACTTC. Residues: CASSKTGTQYEQYF.

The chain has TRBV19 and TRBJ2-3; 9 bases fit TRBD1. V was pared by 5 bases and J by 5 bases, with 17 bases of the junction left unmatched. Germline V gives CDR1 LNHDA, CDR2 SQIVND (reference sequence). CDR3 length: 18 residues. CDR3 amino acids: CASSFQGSWTGVRDTQYF. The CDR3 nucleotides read TGTGCCAGTAGTTTCCAGGGGTCCTGGACAGGGGTGCGAGATACGCAGTATTTT. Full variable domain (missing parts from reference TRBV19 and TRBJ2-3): DGGITQSPKYLFRKEGQNVTLSCEQNLNHDAMYWYRQDPGQGLRLIYYSQIVNDFQKGDIAEGYSVSREKKESFPLTVTSAQKNPTAFYLCASSFQGSWTGVRDTQYFGPGTRLTVL.

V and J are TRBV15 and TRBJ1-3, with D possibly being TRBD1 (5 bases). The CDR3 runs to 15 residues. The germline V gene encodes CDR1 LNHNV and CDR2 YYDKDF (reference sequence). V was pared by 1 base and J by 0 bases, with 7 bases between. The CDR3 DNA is TGTGCCACCAGCAGAGGGGACTTCTCTGGAAACACCATATATTTT. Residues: CATSRGDFSGNTIYF.

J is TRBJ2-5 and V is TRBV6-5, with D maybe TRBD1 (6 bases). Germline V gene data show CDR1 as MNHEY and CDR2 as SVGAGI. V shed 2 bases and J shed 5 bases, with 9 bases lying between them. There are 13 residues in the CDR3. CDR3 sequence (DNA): TGTGCCAGCAGTTACCAGGGGAGCGAGACCCAGTACTTC. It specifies CASSYQGSETQYF.

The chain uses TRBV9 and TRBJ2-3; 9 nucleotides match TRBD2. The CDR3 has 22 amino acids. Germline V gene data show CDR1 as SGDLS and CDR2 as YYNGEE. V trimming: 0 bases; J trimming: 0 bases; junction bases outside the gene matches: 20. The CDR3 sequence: CASSVALGRRSGRTSSTDTQYF. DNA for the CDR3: TGTGCCAGCAGCGTAGCGTTAGGGAGGAGGAGCGGGAGGACCTCTAGCACAGATACGCAGTATTTT.

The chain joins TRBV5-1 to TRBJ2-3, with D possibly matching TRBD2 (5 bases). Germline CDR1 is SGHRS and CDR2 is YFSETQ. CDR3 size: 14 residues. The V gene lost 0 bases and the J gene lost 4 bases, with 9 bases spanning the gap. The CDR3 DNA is TGCGCCAGCAGCTTGGAGGGAGTGGCAGATACGCAGTATTTT. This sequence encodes CASSLEGVADTQYF.

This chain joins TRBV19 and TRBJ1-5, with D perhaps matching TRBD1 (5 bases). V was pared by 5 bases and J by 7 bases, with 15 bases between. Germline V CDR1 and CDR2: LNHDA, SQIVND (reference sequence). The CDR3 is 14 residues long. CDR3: CASSLGLSLQPQHF. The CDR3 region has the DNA TGTGCCAGTAGTTTGGGACTTTCCCTCCAGCCCCAGCATTTT.

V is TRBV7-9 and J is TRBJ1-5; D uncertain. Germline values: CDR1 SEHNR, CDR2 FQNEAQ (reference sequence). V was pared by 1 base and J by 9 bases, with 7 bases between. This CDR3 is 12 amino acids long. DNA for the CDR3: TGTGCCAGCAGCTTAGGGGTCGCGCCCCAGCATTTT. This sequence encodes CASSLGVAPQHF.

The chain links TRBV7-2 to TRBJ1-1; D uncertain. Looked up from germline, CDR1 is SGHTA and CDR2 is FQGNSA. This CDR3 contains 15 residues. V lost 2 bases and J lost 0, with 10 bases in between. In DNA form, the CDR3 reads TGTGCCAGCAGCTTATGGGCTGAAGTGAACACTGAAGCTTTCTTT. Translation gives CASSLWAEVNTEAFF.

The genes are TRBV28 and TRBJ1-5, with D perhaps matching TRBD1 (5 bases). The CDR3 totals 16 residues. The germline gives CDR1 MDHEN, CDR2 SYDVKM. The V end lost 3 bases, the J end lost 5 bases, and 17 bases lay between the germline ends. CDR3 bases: TGTGCCAGCAGTTTTGTCCCCGGGTGGGACGATCAGCCCCAGCATTTT. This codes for CASSFVPGWDDQPQHF.

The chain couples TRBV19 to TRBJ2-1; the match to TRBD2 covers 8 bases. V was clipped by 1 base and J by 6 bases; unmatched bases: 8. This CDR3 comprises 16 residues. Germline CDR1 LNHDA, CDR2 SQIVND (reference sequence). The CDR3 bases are TGTGCCAGTAGTATAGCGGGGGGGTCAAGGTTCAATGAGCAGTTCTTC. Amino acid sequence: CASSIAGGSRFNEQFF.

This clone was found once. CDR3 DNA sequence: TGTGCCAGCAGCCAAGATGTGGGGGCGGTAATAGGTCCAAGGGGGACGCAGTATTTT. Translated: CASSQDVGAVIGPRGTQYF. The chain recombines TRBV4-2 with TRBJ2-3; TRBD1 might be the D (6 bases). The CDR3 runs 19 residues. The V gene's germline CDR1 is LGHNA and CDR2 YNFKEQ. With 0 bases removed from V and 9 bases from J, the gap between germline ends came to 28 bases.

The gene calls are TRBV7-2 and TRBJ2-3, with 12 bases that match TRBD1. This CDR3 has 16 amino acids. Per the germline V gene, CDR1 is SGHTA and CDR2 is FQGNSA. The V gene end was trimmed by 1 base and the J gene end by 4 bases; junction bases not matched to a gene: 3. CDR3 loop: CASSLVGTGGPDTQYF. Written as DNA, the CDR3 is TGTGCCAGCAGCTTAGTCGGGACAGGGGGCCCAGATACGCAGTATTTT.

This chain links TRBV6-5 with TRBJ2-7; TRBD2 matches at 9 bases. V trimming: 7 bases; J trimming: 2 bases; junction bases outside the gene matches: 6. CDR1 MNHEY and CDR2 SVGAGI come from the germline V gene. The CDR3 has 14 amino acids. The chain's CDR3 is CASKPGLAAYEQYF. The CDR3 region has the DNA TGTGCCAGCAAGCCGGGACTAGCTGCCTACGAGCAGTACTTC.

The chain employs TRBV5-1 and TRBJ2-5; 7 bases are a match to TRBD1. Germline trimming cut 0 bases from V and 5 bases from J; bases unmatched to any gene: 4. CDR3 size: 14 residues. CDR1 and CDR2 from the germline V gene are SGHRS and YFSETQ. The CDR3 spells CASSLGQGWETQYF. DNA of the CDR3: TGCGCCAGCAGCTTGGGACAGGGTTGGGAGACCCAGTACTTC.

CDR3 protein: CSVEGRGAWDGYTF. The CDR3, as DNA: TGCAGCGTTGAAGGGCGGGGCGCCTGGGATGGCTACACCTTC. The J gene is TRBJ1-2, the V gene TRBV29-1; D is possibly TRBD1 (5 bases). In germline, CDR1 is SQVTM, CDR2 ANQGSEA. The CDR3 totals 14 residues. V lost 1 base and J 6 bases, leaving 15 bases between the germline ends.

The CDR3 DNA follows: TGCGCCAGCAGTCAATCGGGCAGGGGGGGGGAGCAGTTCTTC. Residues: CASSQSGRGGEQFF. This rearrangement joins TRBV23-1 to TRBJ2-1; perhaps D is TRBD1 or TRBD2 (7 bases each). TRBV23-1 is identified as an open reading frame with a role that is uncertain. There are 14 residues in the CDR3. Trimming pared 0 bases from V and 10 bases from J, leaving 13 bases between.

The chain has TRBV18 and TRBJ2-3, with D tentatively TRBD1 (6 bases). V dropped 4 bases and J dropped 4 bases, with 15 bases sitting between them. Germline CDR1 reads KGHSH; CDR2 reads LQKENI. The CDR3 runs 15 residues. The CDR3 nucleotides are TGTGCCAGCTCACGGGGACCGCCAGGGGCAGATACGCAGTATTTT. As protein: CASSRGPPGADTQYF.